The present T cell receptor (beta chain) was sequenced within a study of breast tumors, draining lymph nodes, adjacent tissues. A single record per CDR3 protein comes from TCRdb applying MiXCR to the multiplex PCR reads. The repertoire holds fewer than 250,000 distinct CDR3 sequences, with about 34% as singletons. Study outcomes and limitations: Most tumor T cells seemingly derive from lymph node, then expand in tumor. Compared with lymph nodes, tumors were less diverse; compared with nontumor tissue, more.

The lymph nodes were axillary draining lymph nodes from breast cancer patients. There are 14 residues in the CDR3. Germline V gene data show CDR1 as LNHDA and CDR2 as SQIVND (reference sequence). J gave up 8 bases and V 4 bases, and 6 bases lay outside the gene matches. This clonotype was recorded many times. The antigen is unknown. This chain links TRBV19 with TRBJ2-4; 9 bases line up with TRBD1. The source material was axillary lymph node tissue. This clonotype was obtained from a female donor with breast cancer. Some clones in this sample may be carry-over from other donors' samples. The CDR3 DNA reads as TGTGCCAGTAGTACCACAGGGGGCAGGGACATTCAGTACTTC. As protein: CASSTTGGRDIQYF.